These T cell receptor beta chains were read from a single sample in a study of cytomegalovirus exposure and HLA in healthy donors. The data were produced by immunoSEQ multiplex PCR, yet TCRdb's version contains in-frame clones alone and is incomplete. The ten top clones account for 0.71%, within a sample of around 31,000 clones. Material for sequencing was PBMCs. These receptors came from a man aged 25 to 40 in good health and CMV-seronegative. Both conserved end residues are part of each CDR3. Fields, in order: clone size, J gene, D gene, V gene, CDR3 DNA, CDR3 protein. D genes are given only for firm matches. Expanded clones get a size class; other rows say once, few or many, or leave the size out.

>.|TRBJ1-6|.|TRBV9
TGTGCCAGCAGCGTAGGCCAGGGGAATTCACCCCTCCACTTT
CASSVGQGNSPLHF
>.|TRBJ1-1|.|TRBV7-2
TGTGCCAGCAGCTTTCCAGGGGCAATTGAAGCTTTCTTT
CASSFPGAIEAFF
>medium-sized|TRBJ2-3|TRBD1|TRBV27
TGTGCCAGCAGCTTAGGGACAGGGGAACCAGATACGCAGTATTTT
CASSLGTGEPDTQYF
>.|TRBJ2-5|TRBD2|TRBV5-1
TGCGCCAGCAGCTTGGAGGGACTAGCTGGGGAGACCCAGTACTTC
CASSLEGLAGETQYF
>.|TRBJ2-3|.|TRBV28
TGTGCCAGCAGTTTATTGGCGACGGGGAGCACAGATACGCAGTATTTT
CASSLLATGSTDTQYF
>.|TRBJ2-5|TRBD2|TRBV19
TGTGCCAGTAGAGCCACGGGGGGAATGGAGACCCAGTACTTC
CASRATGGMETQYF
>.|TRBJ1-1|TRBD1|TRBV10-3
TGTGCCATCAGCCCCTCGACAGGGGAGAACACTGAAGCTTTCTTT
CAISPSTGENTEAFF
>.|TRBJ2-1|.|TRBV7-8
TGTGCCAGCAGCTTTAAGCGGGTAGGGGCCTACAATGAGCAGTTCTTC
CASSFKRVGAYNEQFF
>.|TRBJ2-7|.|TRBV4-2
TGTGCCAGCAGCCAAGAGCGGGCCAGCTCCTACGAGCAGTACTTC
CASSQERASSYEQYF
>.|TRBJ1-2|.|TRBV2
TGTGCCAGCAGTGAAGCTCGGTCGGGAGCTTATGGCTACACCTTC
CASSEARSGAYGYTF
>.|TRBJ2-7|.|TRBV28
TGTGCCAGCAGCAGTCCCTACGAGCAGTACTTC
CASSSPYEQYF
>.|TRBJ1-1|TRBD1|TRBV9
TGTGCCAGCAGCGTCGTAGACAGGGGTAAAGCTTTCTTT
CASSVVDRGKAFF
>.|TRBJ2-3|TRBD2|TRBV19
TGTGCCAGTAAACCGGGACTAGCGCCCGATACGCAGTATTTT
CASKPGLAPDTQYF
>.|TRBJ1-2|.|TRBV6-1
TGTGCCAGCGTCGCGGGGTCGGCAGGTGGAGGCTACACCTTC
CASVAGSAGGGYTF
>.|TRBJ1-2|TRBD1|TRBV30
TGTGCCTGGAGCCCGGGACAGGGCGGACTCGGCTACACCTTC
CAWSPGQGGLGYTF
>.|TRBJ2-1|TRBD2|TRBV6-4
TGTGCCAGCATCCGATTTAAGTGGACTAGCGGGAGGGCCCGGCAGTTCTTC
CASIRFKWTSGRARQFF
>.|TRBJ1-6|.|TRBV11-3
TGTGCCAGCAGCGCAGACAGTAGCTCCTATAATTCACCCCTCCACTTT
CASSADSSSYNSPLHF
>.|TRBJ2-5|TRBD1|TRBV28
TGTGCCAGCAGGTCACCGGGACAGGGGGAAGAGACCCAGTACTTC
CASRSPGQGEETQYF
>.|TRBJ2-3|TRBD2|TRBV14
TGTGCCAGCAGCCCTTTAGCGGGAATTAGCACAGATACGCAGTATTTT
CASSPLAGISTDTQYF
>.|TRBJ1-5|TRBD1|TRBV28
TGTGCCAGCAGCGCAGGGGGTCAGCCCCAGCATTTT
CASSAGGQPQHF
>.|TRBJ2-1|.|TRBV15
TGTGCCACCAGCAGAGACCCTCGGGAGCAGTTCTTC
CATSRDPREQFF
>.|TRBJ2-5|.|TRBV6-6
TGTGCCAGCTCCCGGGGGTTCCAAGAGACCCAGTACTTC
CASSRGFQETQYF
>.|TRBJ2-3|TRBD2|TRBV11-3
TGTGCCAGCAGCTTAGGGTTAGCGGGAGCAGCAGATACGCAGTATTTT
CASSLGLAGAADTQYF